This T cell receptor beta chain was obtained from a study of shared clonotypes between healthy human individuals (dated by TCRdb to about 2020). For the study in its entirety: The cohort included three men and a couple of women between 18 and 49 years of age. For each donor, CD4 naive and CD4 memory were each given three plates, CD8 naive was given two plates, and CD8 memory was given one plate. To estimate repertoire size and how much clonotypes are shared between individuals, the study performed deep sequencing of blood TCR repertoires from a few healthy adults. Different laboratories and diverse techniques were used to prepare libraries and sequence TCR repertoires, to increase sequencing depth and limit assay-specific biases. Between about 0.94 and 8.9 billion PBMCs per donor were obtained by leukapheresis. Findings and caveats that apply to the study as a whole: Larger estimated clonotype richness was generally found for naive subsets than for memory subsets. Higher generation probabilities were observed for clonotypes shared by all four sorted-subset donors than for non-shared clonotypes. Because the study included only a small number of donors, the genetic and exposure-history diversity represented was limited. When several donors were compared, the shared fraction of clonotypes was around 4.6% for naive CD4, 3.5% to 4% for naive CD8, 2% to 2.5% for memory CD4, and 0.3% to 0.5% for memory CD8. Sampling was restricted to blood, and TCR repertoires in tissue are likely to differ from TCR repertoires in blood. Even with the large sequencing depth, rarefaction of the sorted-subset datasets indicated that sequencing was incomplete. Based on pairwise subsampling, the degree of clonotype sharing among donors was expected to be affected by sequencing depth.

Healthy HIV-negative adults with no recently reported acute infections or vaccinations were included as donors. Only Caucasian adults living in Nashville, Tennessee, USA were represented among the donors. CD4+ T cells were enriched by magnetic negative selection, after which naive cells were positively selected on CD45RA and the negative fraction was taken as the memory subset. After blood collection by leukapheresis, PBMCs were isolated using Ficoll-Histopaque density gradient centrifugation and then cryopreserved in the vapor phase of liquid nitrogen. Analytical flow cytometry was used to check the purity and quantity of each magnetically sorted T cell population. Genomic DNA was isolated from every sorted fraction and measured by UV absorbance on a Nanodrop 2000c. A remark on this clone: This receptor's antigen is unknown. It has no much larger one-base neighbor in the sample; base qualities were not kept.

V loses 5 bases, J loses 9 bases, and the germline ends lie 16 bases apart. CDR1 and CDR2 are read off the germline V gene as MDHEN and SYDVKM. There are 14 amino acids in the CDR3, from cysteine to phenylalanine inclusive. Only the CDR3 DNA is retained, 42 bases long and in frame from the first base. Using the deep immunoSEQ assay, multiplex PCR amplified TCR CDR3 regions from genomic DNA. Extracted genomic DNA from each cell subset was distributed evenly across all wells of several immunoSEQ 96-well plates, and each plate was treated as a replicate. Each replicate PCR for sorted subsets received about 210 ng genomic DNA, equal to roughly 33,000 T cell genomes. Purified libraries were quantified with a Qubit 3.0 fluorometer, sized on a Bioanalyzer 2100, and re-quantified with the KAPA Library Quantification kit. Each immunoSEQ 96-well plate was sequenced on its own single-read 150-cycle Illumina NextSeq 550 flow cell. Per the authors' processing: The immunoSEQ output contained only junctional sequences without quality scores, so filtering could not match that applied to full-length reads. To assign V/J genes and CDR3, sequences were annotated against IMGT germline references using PyIR, a Python wrapper for IgBLAST v1.9. Reads were removed for weak V/J assignments (E-value above 1e-6), missing CDR3, stop codons, out-of-frame junctions, or ambiguous translated residues. A V3J clonotype was defined by an identical inferred V gene, J gene, and CDR3 amino acid sequence. Percentage overlap between repertoires was calculated by dividing the number of shared unique clonotypes by the size of the smaller repertoire. Three approaches were used to assess repertoire richness: RTK rarefaction, the Chao1 estimator, and Recon v2.1 estimates of unobserved clonotypes. OLGA was used to compute generation probabilities for all TCRbeta clonotypes that the gDNA method yielded from a few donors. Imported from immuneACCESS, the table was reduced by TCRdb to in-frame sequences with V and J called. These copies leave out some clones; in studies compared against another copy, an unresolved V gene accounts for under half, and the cause of the remainder is not known. V and J calls and clone size are copied from that table; D and trimming were computed from the DNA. Here the sample has roughly 2,500,000 clones; 93% occur a single time. The ten top clones hold 0.36% of the sample.

Material for sequencing was naive CD4+ T cells from PBMCs. The sample's cell subset or site, from its label and the paper: CD45RA+ positively selected. The origin of this receptor is a young man in good health. Some clones in this sample may be carry-over from other donors' samples. The chain links TRBV28 with TRBJ1-4; the D gene lacks a confident call. The DNA sequence is given as TGTGCCAGCAGTCTTCCGCAGACGGGTAAAAAACTGTTTTTT. It translates as CASSLPQTGKKLFF.